Listed here are 30 T cell receptor beta chains from one sample, sequenced in a study of human T cells and chemical hapten exposure. Total RNA extraction was carried out from unfractionated whole blood. Library construction involved attaching unique molecular identifiers to individual cDNA molecules, which allowed quantitative, reproducible TCR counting. In TCRdb, the reads were re-called with MiXCR into one record per CDR3 protein. The data show around 120,000 distinct CDR3 sequences, with 8.5% to 9% seen just once and around 1.4% held by the top ten. The material sequenced was whole blood. All receptors come from a human donor in good health. Some clones in this sample may be carry-over from other donors' samples.

This chain links TRBV5-1 with TRBJ2-7; 9 bases map to TRBD2. The CDR3 loop spans 14 amino acids. The V gene end was trimmed by 5 bases and the J gene end by 2 bases; junction bases not matched to a gene: 5. Germline CDR1 SGHRS, CDR2 YFSETQ. The CDR3 DNA reads as TGCGCCAGCAGGACCGGGACTAGCACCTACGAGCAGTACTTC. This translates into CASRTGTSTYEQYF.

The V call is TRBV19, the J call TRBJ1-5; D remains ambiguous. CDR1 is LNHDA, CDR2 SQIVND, per germline (reference sequence). V lost 5 bases and J 1 base, leaving 6 bases between the germline ends. The length of the CDR3 is 13 residues. CDR3: CASSDKSNQPQHF. The CDR3 region has the DNA TGTGCCAGTAGTGACAAAAGCAATCAGCCCCAGCATTTT.

The chain joins TRBV29-1 to TRBJ2-3; the D gene is possibly TRBD2 (6 bases). The CDR3 length is 12 residues. Germline V gene data show CDR1 as SQVTM and CDR2 as ANQGSEA. V was cut by 0 bases and J by 5 bases, with 6 bases left in between. CDR3 protein: CSVEEGGDTQYF. The CDR3, as DNA: TGCAGCGTTGAAGAGGGGGGAGATACGCAGTATTTT.

V is TRBV5-1 and J is TRBJ2-1; 14 bases are a match to TRBD2. The CDR3 covers 17 residues. Per germline, CDR1 SGHRS and CDR2 YFSETQ. After removal of 5 bases from V and 3 bases from J, the junction contained 7 bases not matched to a gene. The CDR3 protein is CASRKGLAGEDYNEQFF. CDR3 nucleotides: TGCGCCAGCAGAAAGGGACTAGCGGGGGAAGACTACAATGAGCAGTTCTTC.

This chain connects TRBV29-1 to TRBJ2-1; D unclear. Germline CDR1 is SQVTM and CDR2 is ANQGSEA. Trimming removed 2 bases at V and 8 bases at J, with 4 bases between. The CDR3 spans 10 residues. The CDR3 protein is CSVEMYEQFF. CDR3 bases: TGCAGCGTTGAAATGTATGAGCAGTTCTTC.

The chain couples TRBV7-8 to TRBJ2-7; 10 bases map to TRBD1. Unmatched junction bases numbered 6, after V lost 5 bases and J lost 2 bases. This CDR3 comprises 15 residues. Germline assignment: CDR1 SGHVS and CDR2 FQNEAQ. The CDR3 here is CASSARDRGTYEQYF. The CDR3 DNA reads TGTGCCAGCAGCGCCCGGGACAGGGGTACCTACGAGCAGTACTTC.

This chain links TRBV6-5 with TRBJ2-2; tentatively, D is TRBD1 (5 bases). CDR3 length: 16 amino acids. V was trimmed by 6 bases and J by 5 bases, leaving 19 bases between them. Germline lookup yields CDR1 MNHEY and CDR2 SVGAGI. In DNA, the CDR3 is TGTGCCAGCAGACCAGATTGGGGCGAAGGTACCGGGGAGCTGTTTTTT. The encoded protein is CASRPDWGEGTGELFF.

The gene calls are TRBV29-1 and TRBJ1-4; the D is unclear. CDR1 is SQVTM, CDR2 ANQGSEA, per germline. This CDR3 is built from 12 residues. V was pared by 3 bases and J by 2 bases, with 4 bases between. DNA of the CDR3: TGCAGCGTTGAGGGGACTAATGAAAAACTGTTTTTT. Residues: CSVEGTNEKLFF.

The V and J genes are TRBV27 and TRBJ2-3; no reliable D call. V was clipped by 5 bases and J by 6 bases, with 15 bases between them. Germline CDR1 MNHEY, CDR2 SMNVEV (reference sequence). This CDR3 is built from 14 residues. The CDR3, as DNA: TGTGCCAGCAGTAACGGATTTATTCGGGATACGCAGTATTTT. Translating gives CASSNGFIRDTQYF.

This clonotype has a count of ten or more. This chain joins TRBV10-2 and TRBJ1-1, with D unresolved. CDR3 length equals 14 residues. V lost 2 bases and J 1 base, leaving 8 bases between the germline ends. The germline CDR1 and CDR2 sequences are WSHSY and SAAADI. The CDR3 here is CASSEPHRNTEAFF. The CDR3 nucleotides are TGCGCCAGCAGTGAGCCTCACAGGAACACTGAAGCTTTCTTT.

The chain combines TRBV4-3 with TRBJ2-3; tentative D call: TRBD1 (6 bases). The CDR3 sequence is 14 residues long. CDR1 LGHNA and CDR2 YSLEER come from the germline V gene. Trimming took off 3 bases at V and 6 bases at J, with 13 bases between the two ends. In DNA form, the CDR3 reads TGCGCCAGCAGCCAGGTAACAGGGAAGGATACGCAGTATTTT. Translation gives CASSQVTGKDTQYF.

The chain recombines TRBV12-3 or TRBV12-4 with TRBJ2-7; weak D call: TRBD2 (5 bases). Trimming shortened V by 4 bases and J by 2 bases, and 6 bases separated the two germline ends. This CDR3 region has 12 residues. The chain's CDR3 is CASSSGTYEQYF. CDR3 sequence (DNA): TGTGCCAGCAGTTCCGGGACCTACGAGCAGTACTTC.

This clonotype was observed many times. The rearrangement uses TRBV28 and TRBJ1-1; 8 bases align to TRBD1. This CDR3 comprises 14 residues. J was trimmed by 6 bases and V by 5 bases; bases with no gene match: 8. From germline, CDR1 is MDHEN and CDR2 SYDVKM. CDR3 bases: TGTGCCAGCAGTCAAAACAGGGGGAGGCCTGAAGCTTTCTTT. It codes for CASSQNRGRPEAFF.

This clonotype was seen only a few times. The chain recombines TRBV7-9 with TRBJ2-7, with TRBD1 matching over 8 bases. V shed 1 base, J shed 5 bases, and the junction held 10 bases outside the gene matches. CDR1 and CDR2 from the germline V gene are SEHNR and FQNEAQ (reference sequence). The CDR3 totals 16 residues. The CDR3 region is CASSLGKAGGRDEQYF. The CDR3 DNA reads TGTGCCAGCAGCTTAGGGAAGGCAGGGGGCCGCGACGAGCAGTACTTC.

This clonotype was detected ten times or more. The chain employs TRBV2 and TRBJ1-1; D is unresolved. The CDR3 covers 12 residues. Trimming left V 1 base short and J 10 bases short, with 10 bases between. Germline CDR1 SNHLY, CDR2 FYNNEI. DNA of the CDR3: TGTGCCAGCAGTGAAGATCCAGGCGCAGCTTTCTTT. Protein product: CASSEDPGAAFF.

This clonotype was observed at least ten times. V and J are TRBV7-9 and TRBJ1-2, with 11 bases fitting TRBD1. The trim removed 1 base at V and 8 bases at J, leaving 6 bases unmatched. This CDR3 spans 15 amino acids. Germline values: CDR1 SEHNR, CDR2 FQNEAQ (reference sequence). CDR3 residues: CASSLVGQGAEGYTF. CDR3 coding DNA: TGTGCCAGCAGCTTAGTAGGACAGGGGGCTGAAGGCTACACCTTC.

In this sample, this clonotype turned up many times. The V call is TRBV29-1, the J call TRBJ2-5, with D hard to call. The germline V gene encodes CDR1 SQVTM and CDR2 ANQGSEA. Trimming took off 4 bases at V and 2 bases at J, with 11 bases between the two ends. The CDR3 runs to 13 residues. The CDR3 coding sequence is TGCAGCGTTGCAGCCCCACTGCAAGAGACCCAGTACTTC. It translates to CSVAAPLQETQYF.

The V and J genes are TRBV11-2 and TRBJ2-6, with D possibly matching TRBD1 (6 bases). In germline, CDR1 is SGHAT, CDR2 FQNNGV. The CDR3 runs 18 residues. The V end lost 1 base, the J end lost 4 bases, and 17 bases lay between the germline ends. The CDR3 is CASSLGGQGPKGANVLTF. The CDR3, as DNA: TGTGCCAGCAGCTTAGGAGGCCAGGGGCCTAAAGGGGCCAACGTCCTGACTTTC. Drawing the rest from reference TRBV11-2 and TRBJ2-6, the complete variable domain is EAGVAQSPRYKIIEKRQSVAFWCNPISGHATLYWYQQILGQGPKLLIQFQNNGVVDDSQLPKDRFSAERLKGVDSTLKIQPAKLEDSAVYLCASSLGGQGPKGANVLTFGAGSRLTVL.

In its sample, this clonotype was seen many times. The DNA of the CDR3 is TGTGCCACCAGCAGAGATCTGCGGGAGTCAGATACGCAGTATTTT. Translation: CATSRDLRESDTQYF. The V call is TRBV15, the J call TRBJ2-3, with 7 bases matching TRBD2. The CDR3 has 15 amino acids. Germline CDR1 is LNHNV and CDR2 is YYDKDF (reference sequence). The J segment lost 4 bases and the V segment lost 0 bases, leaving 4 bases of the junction unmatched. The full variable domain, rest sourced from reference TRBV15 and TRBJ2-3, is DAMVIQNPRYQVTQFGKPVTLSCSQTLNHNVMYWYQQKSSQAPKLLFHYYDKDFNNEADTPDNFQSRRPNTSFCFLDIRSPGLGDTAMYLCATSRDLRESDTQYFGPGTRLTVL.

The table lists this clonotype with many counts. This chain connects TRBV15 to TRBJ1-5, with 8 positions matching TRBD1. Germline CDR1 reads LNHNV; CDR2 reads YYDKDF (reference sequence). The J segment lost 0 bases and the V segment lost 3 bases, leaving 1 base of the junction unmatched. The CDR3 totals 15 residues. Here the CDR3 DNA reads TGTGCCACCAGCAGCGACAGGGGTAGCAATCAGCCCCAGCATTTT. This gives the protein CATSSDRGSNQPQHF.

This clonotype showed up just a few times. The chain joins TRBV19 to TRBJ2-2; perhaps TRBD1 as D (5 bases). CDR1 and CDR2 from the germline V gene are LNHDA and SQIVND (reference sequence). This CDR3 region has 13 residues. V was clipped by 9 bases and J by 6 bases, with 14 bases between them. The CDR3: CASNPRVSGELFF. The CDR3 DNA reads TGTGCCAGCAACCCCAGGGTTTCCGGGGAGCTGTTTTTT.

This rearrangement joins TRBV7-2 to TRBJ2-1; 8 nucleotides agree with TRBD2. The CDR3 totals 16 residues. V shed 5 bases and J 0 bases; nucleotides not matched to a gene: 6. CDR1 is SGHTA, CDR2 FQGNSA, per germline. CDR3 DNA sequence: TGTGCCAGCAGCCGACCGGGACTAGGCTCCTACAATGAGCAGTTCTTC. Translating gives CASSRPGLGSYNEQFF.

This clonotype was recorded at least ten times. This rearrangement joins TRBV2 to TRBJ1-5; 7 nucleotides match TRBD1. The CDR3 spans 17 residues. Germline V CDR1 and CDR2: SNHLY, FYNNEI. The V segment lost 3 bases and the J segment 0 bases; nucleotides outside the gene matches: 8. The CDR3 sequence is CASSDRAGGYSNQPQHF. In DNA, the CDR3 is TGTGCCAGCAGTGATCGAGCAGGGGGTTATAGCAATCAGCCCCAGCATTTT.

This clonotype was counted many times. The chain combines TRBV12-5 with TRBJ1-6, with D unresolved. There are 18 residues in the CDR3. Germline V CDR1 and CDR2: LGHNT, FRNRAP. The V and J ends lost 1 base and 6 bases respectively, with 19 bases between them. The DNA for the CDR3 is TGTGCTAGTGGTTTGGACCAGCCGGCGAGCGGTCGTAATTCACCCCTCCACTTT. Translation: CASGLDQPASGRNSPLHF.

This clonotype has at least ten counts. The V gene is TRBV20-1, the J gene TRBJ2-7; the D is unclear. There are 16 residues in the CDR3. V was trimmed by 2 bases and J by 0 bases, leaving 17 bases between them. CDR1 and CDR2 from the germline V gene are DFQATT and SNEGSKA (reference sequence). Written as DNA, the CDR3 is TGCAGTGCTAGATTATCCCATCCGAAGAGCTCCTACGAGCAGTACTTC. It codes for CSARLSHPKSSYEQYF.

The gene calls are TRBV7-8 and TRBJ2-1, with 14 nucleotides matching TRBD2. V lost 6 bases and J lost 9; bases outside the gene matches: 4. The CDR3 spans 14 residues. Germline values: CDR1 SGHVS, CDR2 FQNEAQ. This chain's CDR3 is CASRGGLAGVEQFF. The CDR3 DNA reads as TGTGCCAGCAGGGGGGGACTAGCGGGGGTTGAGCAGTTCTTC.

The rearrangement uses TRBV27 and TRBJ1-1; 10 bases map to TRBD1. Germline-derived CDR1 and CDR2 are MNHEY and SMNVEV (reference sequence). The CDR3 contains 15 residues. V shed 5 bases, J shed 3 bases, and the junction held 6 bases outside the gene matches. Here the CDR3 reads CASSPRQGAYTEAFF. DNA for the CDR3: TGTGCCAGCAGTCCGAGACAGGGGGCTTACACTGAAGCTTTCTTT.

There are many counts of this clonotype. The V gene is TRBV27, the J gene TRBJ2-3, with 7 bases fitting TRBD1. Per germline, CDR1 MNHEY and CDR2 SMNVEV (reference sequence). This CDR3 has 14 residues. The V gene end was trimmed by 5 bases and the J gene end by 4 bases; junction bases not matched to a gene: 6. CDR3 nucleotide sequence: TGTGCCAGCAGTACGACAGGGTTTTCAGATACGCAGTATTTT. This codes for CASSTTGFSDTQYF.

This clonotype was recorded at least ten times. V usage is TRBV29-1 and J usage is TRBJ2-7; no definite D call. CDR3 size: 12 residues. Trimming shortened V by 2 bases and J by 3 bases, and 8 bases separated the two germline ends. Germline V gene lookup returns CDR1 SQVTM and CDR2 ANQGSEA. The CDR3 bases are TGCAGCGTTGAACTTCAAGACTACGAGCAGTACTTC. Residues: CSVELQDYEQYF.

This clonotype was seen more than once but under ten times. The rearrangement links TRBV5-4 to TRBJ2-2, with 7 bases aligning to TRBD1. Germline loops: CDR1 SGHNT, CDR2 YYREEE (reference sequence). The V gene end was trimmed by 2 bases and the J gene end by 6 bases; junction bases not matched to a gene: 13. CDR3 length equals 17 residues. The CDR3: CASSFGRDSQSAGELFF. CDR3 in DNA: TGTGCCAGCAGCTTTGGCCGGGACAGTCAATCGGCCGGGGAGCTGTTTTTT.